Below, one T cell receptor (beta chain) is given with its context. Its antigen remains unidentified. The naive CD8 population came from CD45RO-negative cells selected for CCR7, without terminally differentiated effector memory CD45RA+ cells. This entry is derived from a study of shared clonotypes between healthy human individuals. Study findings and constraints: The low donor count limited represented genetic and exposure-history diversity. It was observed that 4% to 6% of naive CD4 clonotypes were shared across a handful of donors.

Each PCR replicate from the sorted subsets contained 150 to 250 ng DNA, which is 25,000 to 30,000 T cell genomes. TCRdb keeps only in-frame clones here, not all; method: immunoSEQ multiplex PCR. This table holds some 2 million clones, about 95% found once. The V gene's germline CDR1 is MNHEY and CDR2 SVGAGI. The length of the CDR3 is 13 residues. V was pared by 6 bases and J by 5 bases, with 13 bases between. The chain recombines TRBV6-5 with TRBJ2-5; D gene uncertain. Sequencing was performed on naive CD8+ T cells sorted from blood. The clonotype comes from a young man in good health. This CDR3 is CASSPEHWETQYF. DNA for the CDR3: TGTGCCAGCAGCCCCGAGCACTGGGAGACCCAGTACTTC.